These 10 T cell receptor beta chains originate from one sample sequenced in a study of blood T cells in healthy people across ages. Using a J-beta primer mix together with a sample-barcoded 5' primer, a second PCR was run for about 6 to 12 cycles. Each CDR3 protein is one row after TCRdb ran MiXCR on the 5' RACE reads. The sample holds about 600,000 distinct CDR3 sequences, roughly 48% seen once. The sample consisted of blood. Receptors originate from a man older than 75 in good health.

V gene TRBV6-1 combines with J gene TRBJ2-1; 10 positions agree with TRBD2. This CDR3 has 13 amino acids. Germline-derived CDR1 and CDR2 are MNHNS and SASEGT. V dropped 6 bases and J dropped 7; count of bases not matched to a gene: 3. CDR3 sequence (DNA): TGTGCCAGCAGGTCTAGCGGGGGTAATGAGCAGTTCTTC. Protein product: CASRSSGGNEQFF.

This clonotype has just a few counts. CDR3 region: CASSRSGGYQPQHF. The CDR3 DNA sequence: TGTGCCAGCTCCCGGTCTGGGGGTTATCAGCCCCAGCATTTT. J is TRBJ1-5 and V is TRBV18; a weak D match, TRBD1 (5 bases). V was cut by 6 bases and J by 5 bases, with 14 bases left in between. The CDR3 totals 14 residues. The germline gives CDR1 KGHSH, CDR2 LQKENI.

The CDR3 reads CSARPGTSVNIQYF. In DNA, the CDR3 is TGCAGTGCTAGACCCGGGACTAGCGTAAACATTCAGTACTTC. The genes are TRBV20-1 and TRBJ2-4; 10 bases line up with TRBD2. This CDR3 comprises 14 residues. After removal of 2 bases from V and 6 bases from J, the junction contained 4 bases not matched to a gene. Per the germline V gene, CDR1 is DFQATT and CDR2 is SNEGSKA (reference sequence).

The count of this clonotype is one. This sequence joins TRBV7-9 and TRBJ1-4; no clear D gene. V dropped 5 bases and J dropped 14 bases, with 21 bases sitting between them. The CDR3 contains 14 residues. The germline gives CDR1 SEHNR, CDR2 FQNEAQ (reference sequence). CDR3: CASSPGPNRDRLFF. The CDR3 DNA follows: TGTGCCAGCAGCCCCGGACCAAACCGAGACCGTCTGTTTTTT.

The V gene is TRBV28, the J gene TRBJ2-1; perhaps TRBD1 as D (6 bases). The CDR3 loop spans 16 amino acids. CDR1 and CDR2 (germline): MDHEN, SYDVKM. Trimming pared 5 bases from V and 10 bases from J, leaving 24 bases between. This CDR3 reads CASSASQGSLSYEQFF. The DNA of the CDR3 is TGTGCCAGCAGTGCCTCCCAGGGGTCCCTCTCCTACGAGCAGTTCTTC.

This clonotype came up a few times. V is TRBV4-2 and J is TRBJ2-3; 13 bases agree with TRBD2. CDR3 size: 17 residues. In germline, CDR1 is LGHNA, CDR2 YNFKEQ. V was pared by 5 bases and J by 0 bases, with 5 bases of the junction left unmatched. CDR3 amino acids: CASSGRLAGGSTDTQYF. Written as DNA, the CDR3 is TGTGCCAGCAGCGGTCGACTAGCGGGAGGAAGCACAGATACGCAGTATTTT.

Here the CDR3 DNA reads TGTGCCAGCAGTTTGAGCGGGGGGGCCACGGATGAGCAGTACTTC. Its protein product is CASSLSGGATDEQYF. J is TRBJ2-7 and V is TRBV12-3 or TRBV12-4; 10 positions match TRBD2. The V segment lost 3 bases and the J segment 7 bases; nucleotides outside the gene matches: 9. The CDR3 covers 15 residues.

The V and J genes are TRBV4-2 and TRBJ2-5; a weak D match, TRBD2 (6 bases). The end of the DNA aligns better with TRBJ2-7, so the J call may be wrong. The CDR3 contains 14 residues. Germline assignment: CDR1 LGHNA and CDR2 YNFKEQ. CDR3 nucleotides: TGTGCCAGCAGCCCCGGGACTGATCCTAACGAGCAGTACTTC. Translation gives CASSPGTDPNEQYF.

This chain joins TRBV25-1 and TRBJ2-2; TRBD1 might be the D (5 bases). Germline-derived CDR1 and CDR2 are MGHDK and SYGVNS. The CDR3 spans 15 residues. V lost 2 bases to trimming and J lost 6 bases, with 13 bases between them. The CDR3 spells CASSEPAQGSGELFF. In nucleotides, the CDR3 is TGTGCCAGCAGTGAACCTGCGCAGGGTTCCGGGGAGCTGTTTTTT.

There are a few counts of this clonotype. This chain connects TRBV7-2 to TRBJ2-3; 11 nucleotides align to TRBD2. V gave up 5 bases and J gave up 2 bases; unmatched junction bases: 6. CDR3 length equals 16 residues. Germline V gene lookup returns CDR1 SGHTA and CDR2 FQGNSA. The CDR3 here is CASSGSGLAATDTQYF. DNA for the CDR3: TGTGCCAGCAGCGGTTCGGGACTAGCGGCCACAGATACGCAGTATTTT.